Below are 10 T cell receptor beta chains sequenced from a single sample in a study of CD8 T cells in Susac syndrome. Random-hexamer reverse transcription was applied to roughly 0.45 to 1 ug RNA. TCRdb recomputed calls from the immunoSEQ multiplex PCR reads with MiXCR, one row per CDR3 protein. The sample lists roughly 250,000 distinct CDR3 sequences, approximately 95% occurring once. The sequenced material came from CD4+ T cells from PBMCs. The receptors come from a human donor with Susac syndrome.

The genes are TRBV30 and TRBJ2-5; 7 bases are shared with TRBD1. CDR3 length: 11 residues. Germline V gives CDR1 GTSNPN, CDR2 SVGIG (reference sequence). V gave up 2 bases and J gave up 7 bases; unmatched junction bases: 1. CDR3: CAWSRGRTQYF. Written as DNA, the CDR3 is TGTGCCTGGAGTAGGGGGCGGACCCAGTACTTC. Together with reference TRBV30 and TRBJ2-5, the CDR3 gives the full variable domain: SQTIHQWPATLVQPVGSPLSLECTVEGTSNPNLYWYRQAAGRGLQLLFYSVGIGQISSEVPQNLSASRPQDRQFILSSKKLLLSDSGFYLCAWSRGRTQYFGPGTRLLVL.

The chain recombines TRBV12-3 or TRBV12-4 with TRBJ2-2; 7 bases are shared with TRBD2. This CDR3 is built from 14 residues. Trimming at V came to 5 bases and at J to 6 bases, leaving 6 bases not matched to a gene. The CDR3 loop reads CASSPGLEPGELFF. CDR3 sequence (DNA): TGTGCCAGCAGTCCCGGACTAGAACCCGGGGAGCTGTTTTTT.

CDR3 in amino acids: CAWSRGTGENIQYF. For the CDR3, the DNA is TGTGCCTGGAGTCGTGGGACAGGGGAGAACATTCAGTACTTC. The chain is built from TRBV30 and TRBJ2-4; TRBD1 aligns across 10 bases. V lost 2 bases, J lost 7 bases, and 5 bases stayed unmatched. This CDR3 contains 14 residues. Germline CDR1 is GTSNPN and CDR2 is SVGIG (reference sequence).

This clonotype was seen only once. The chain uses TRBV7-9 and TRBJ1-2; a possible D gene is TRBD1 (5 bases). Trimming pared 0 bases from V and 2 bases from J, leaving 10 bases between. CDR1 and CDR2 (germline): SEHNR, FQNEAQ (reference sequence). The CDR3 contains 15 residues. In DNA form, the CDR3 reads TGTGCCAGCAGCTTAGCGGCCCCAGGGAACTATGGCTACACCTTC. It is translated as CASSLAAPGNYGYTF.

V is TRBV29-1 and J is TRBJ2-5; D possibly corresponds to TRBD1 (6 bases). Germline CDR1 reads SQVTM; CDR2 reads ANQGSEA. Trimming took 8 bases from V and 3 from J, leaving 16 bases between them. The CDR3 runs 13 residues. DNA of the CDR3: TGCAGCACATACAGGGCCCGAGAAGAGACCCAGTACTTC. This sequence encodes CSTYRAREETQYF.

This chain uses TRBV9 with TRBJ1-1; the D gene is possibly TRBD1 (5 bases). The ends were cut back, 3 bases at V and 1 base at J, with 13 bases in the middle. This CDR3 has 15 residues. CDR1 SGDLS and CDR2 YYNGEE come from the germline V gene. Here the CDR3 reads CASSAGGDWNTEAFF. The CDR3 DNA reads as TGTGCCAGCAGCGCCGGGGGGGACTGGAACACTGAAGCTTTCTTT.

This clonotype appeared once. The CDR3 bases are TGTGCCAGCAATACTTGGGACGGCCGAGGGGTGGCTTTCTTT. Its translation is CASNTWDGRGVAFF. This rearrangement joins TRBV28 to TRBJ1-1, with a tentative D call TRBD1 (5 bases). Germline CDR1 and CDR2: MDHEN and SYDVKM. Deletions cut 7 bases from V and 11 bases from J, with 23 bases between. This CDR3 is 14 amino acids long.

The chain links TRBV6-5 to TRBJ2-7, with TRBD1 matching 10 bases. V trimming: 0 bases; J trimming: 7 bases; junction bases outside the gene matches: 12. The germline gives CDR1 MNHEY, CDR2 SVGAGI. The CDR3 has 17 amino acids. CDR3: CASSYSLAGTGVGEQYF. CDR3 sequence (DNA): TGTGCCAGCAGTTACTCGTTAGCCGGGACAGGGGTGGGGGAGCAGTACTTC.

The chain recombines TRBV12-3 or TRBV12-4 with TRBJ1-2; D is uncertain. CDR3 length: 13 residues. V shed 5 bases and J shed 8 bases, with 15 bases lying between them. This chain's CDR3 is CASSPYLRLGYTF. The CDR3 nucleotides are TGTGCCAGCAGTCCCTATCTGCGTTTAGGCTACACCTTC.

V gene TRBV29-1 combines with J gene TRBJ2-5; maybe TRBD1 (6 bases). CDR1 is SQVTM and CDR2 is ANQGSEA in the germline V gene. The CDR3 consists of 13 residues. V was cut by 4 bases and J by 2 bases, with 11 bases left in between. CDR3: CSVAVGAQETQYF. In DNA form, the CDR3 reads TGCAGCGTTGCGGTGGGGGCTCAAGAGACCCAGTACTTC.